These 12 T cell receptor beta chains came from one sample sequenced in a study of blood T cell repertoires in COVID-19 (dated by TCRdb to the early 2020s). The library was generated by the immunoSEQ multiplex PCR assay. This is the immuneACCESS table as TCRdb keeps it, with only in-frame sequences that have V and J called. A part of the clones is gone; compared with another copy, unresolved V genes explain less than half, and the rest is unexplained. This sample lists under 95,000 clones; approximately 87% were detected once. The top ten clonotypes cover roughly a sixth of the sample. The specimen sequenced was peripheral blood. Source of these receptors: an elderly man in a cohort sampled during active COVID-19.

This chain joins TRBV11-3 and TRBJ2-7; maybe TRBD2 (6 bases). Germline V gives CDR1 SGHNT, CDR2 YENEEA. V lost 2 bases to trimming and J lost 1 base, with 9 bases between them. The CDR3 length is 14 residues. The CDR3: CASSLRGRSYEQYF. The CDR3 nucleotides are TGTGCCAGCAGCTTAAGAGGGAGGTCCTACGAGCAGTACTTC.

This chain connects TRBV11-2 to TRBJ2-3; unclear D gene. This CDR3 is built from 12 residues. The germline V gene has CDR1 SGHAT and CDR2 FQNNGV. V was cut by 0 bases and J by 4 bases, with 2 bases left in between. In nucleotides, the CDR3 is TGTGCCAGCAGCTTAGACTCAGATACGCAGTATTTT. Translation: CASSLDSDTQYF.

This clone occurred a few times. The chain carries TRBV7-9 and TRBJ1-6, with 7 bases that match TRBD1. V lost 4 bases and J lost 7; bases outside the gene matches: 4. Germline loops: CDR1 SEHNR, CDR2 FQNEAQ (reference sequence). CDR3 length equals 14 residues. The CDR3 sequence is CASSSGTANSPLHF. The CDR3 DNA follows: TGTGCCAGCAGCTCCGGGACAGCCAATTCACCCCTCCACTTT. Drawing the rest from reference TRBV7-9 and TRBJ1-6, the complete variable domain is DTGVSQNPRHKITKRGQNVTFRCDPISEHNRLYWYRQTLGQGPEFLTYFQNEAQLEKSRLLSDRFSAERPKGSFSTLEIQRTEQGDSAMYLCASSSGTANSPLHFGNGTRLTVT.

The rearrangement joins TRBV6-5 to TRBJ2-4; 8 nucleotides align to TRBD1. The CDR3 covers 15 residues. Trimming cost V 5 bases and J 3 bases; bases outside gene matches: 6. Germline V gene data show CDR1 as MNHEY and CDR2 as SVGAGI. CDR3 nucleotide sequence: TGTGCCAGCAGTACCGGACAGGGCTTCAAAAACATTCAGTACTTC. Amino acid sequence: CASSTGQGFKNIQYF.

With regard to this clone: A junction boundary mismatches the germline segment, possibly from a read error. This rearrangement joins TRBV29-1 to TRBJ2-2, with TRBD1 matching over 8 bases. The CDR3 has 13 residues. The germline V gene has CDR1 SQVTM and CDR2 ANQGSEA. In nucleotides, the CDR3 is TGCAGCATTGACAGGGGATACACCGGGGAGCTGTTTTTT. Translating gives CSIDRGYTGELFF.

The V gene is TRBV5-1, the J gene TRBJ2-1; 10 bases map to TRBD1. The germline gives CDR1 SGHRS, CDR2 YFSETQ. V shed 0 bases and J 5 bases; nucleotides not matched to a gene: 14. This CDR3 is 19 amino acids long. The CDR3 coding sequence is TGCGCCAGCAGCTTGGAACCGGGCACAGGACAGGGGGGGAACAATGAGCAGTTCTTC. Its translation is CASSLEPGTGQGGNNEQFF.

This chain uses TRBV6-5 with TRBJ2-1; 8 positions agree with TRBD1. V lost 2 bases, J lost 7 bases, and 10 bases stayed unmatched. CDR1 and CDR2 from the germline V gene are MNHEY and SVGAGI. The CDR3 has 16 residues. DNA of the CDR3: TGTGCCAGCAGTTACACCGTTGACAGGGGAAGTAATGAGCAGTTCTTC. As protein: CASSYTVDRGSNEQFF.

This chain links TRBV14 with TRBJ2-2; D remains ambiguous. V dropped 2 bases and J dropped 0 bases, with 13 bases sitting between them. The CDR3 is 17 residues long. Germline CDR1 is SGHDN and CDR2 is FVKESK. The CDR3 nucleotides are TGTGCCAGCAGCCAATCCCCAAGACACGCGAACACCGGGGAGCTGTTTTTT. Its protein product is CASSQSPRHANTGELFF.

The J gene is TRBJ1-2, the V gene TRBV9; D unclear. The germline CDR1 and CDR2 sequences are SGDLS and YYNGEE. CDR3 size: 13 residues. V shed 1 base and J shed 3 bases, with 7 bases lying between them. The CDR3 loop reads CASSVSTHYGYTF. CDR3 in DNA: TGTGCCAGCAGCGTAAGCACTCACTATGGCTACACCTTC. Filled out from reference TRBV9 and TRBJ1-2, the complete variable domain reads DSGVTQTPKHLITATGQRVTLRCSPRSGDLSVYWYQQSLDQGLQFLIQYYNGEERAKGNILERFSAQQFPDLHSELNLSSLELGDSALYFCASSVSTHYGYTFGSGTRLTVV.

The rearrangement links TRBV5-1 to TRBJ2-7; 10 nucleotides agree with TRBD2. CDR1 and CDR2 from the germline V gene are SGHRS and YFSETQ. The CDR3 has 16 residues. V lost 0 bases to trimming and J lost 1 base; unmatched junction nucleotides: 4. CDR3 in DNA: TGCGCCAGCAGCTTGGCTAGCGGGGGTGTATCCTACGAGCAGTACTTC. Encoded protein: CASSLASGGVSYEQYF. Full variable domain (remainder filled in from reference TRBV5-1 and TRBJ2-7): KAGVTQTPRYLIKTRGQQVTLSCSPISGHRSVSWYQQTPGQGLQFLFEYFSETQRNKGNFPGRFSGRQFSNSRSEMNVSTLELGDSALYLCASSLASGGVSYEQYFGPGTRLTVT.

The rearrangement links TRBV4-2 to TRBJ2-5, with 9 bases fitting TRBD2. With 1 base clipped from V and 3 bases from J, the junction kept 9 bases outside the gene matches. Germline CDR1 is LGHNA and CDR2 is YNFKEQ. The CDR3 runs to 17 residues. The CDR3 region has the DNA TGTGCCAGCAGCCAAGGACGGGCGGGGGGGCAGGAAGAGACCCAGTACTTC. This gives the protein CASSQGRAGGQEETQYF.

This chain connects TRBV5-4 to TRBJ1-4, with 9 bases aligning to TRBD1. The V gene's germline CDR1 is SGHNT and CDR2 YYREEE (reference sequence). J lost 2 bases, V lost 4 bases, and 6 bases had no gene match. The CDR3 sequence is 16 residues long. CDR3 in amino acids: CASSPRQGVTNEKLFF. The CDR3 nucleotides are TGTGCCAGCAGCCCCCGACAGGGGGTGACTAATGAAAAACTGTTTTTT.